Detailed here is one TCR beta chain. Its target is unknown. The record originates from a study of cytotoxic CD8 clonotypes in ibrutinib-treated CLL. Across the whole study: Response samples were drawn at a median of about twelve months of treatment, range 6 to 36. Study results and caveats: Before falling back toward baseline at progression, clonality had risen at the time of ibrutinib response.

Depths of 1 in 200,000 to 1 in 1 million T cells were the sequencing target. TCRdb's copy holds only in-frame clones and misses some; the assay was immunoSEQ multiplex PCR. The table lists about 130,000 clones, approximately 81% of them singletons. CDR3 length equals 12 residues. Trimming took 0 bases from V and 8 from J, leaving 4 bases between them. The germline V gene has CDR1 MNHEY and CDR2 SMNVEV (reference sequence). The source of this sequence is a human donor with chronic lymphocytic leukemia. The sample was PBMCs, taken after 12 months of ibrutinib treatment. The chain employs TRBV27 and TRBJ2-2, with D hard to call. The CDR3 DNA reads TGTGCCAGCAGTTTATCGATAGGGGAGCTGTTTTTT. This translates into CASSLSIGELFF.